Listed below are T cell receptor beta chains from one sample, sequenced in a study of chronic HIV infection and antiretroviral therapy. TCRdb used MiXCR to reprocess the 5' RACE reads, holding one entry per CDR3 protein. The sample includes more than 25,000 distinct CDR3 sequences, 7% to 10% of them seen just once. The material sequenced was peripheral blood. The source is an adult who had HIV and had not received antiretroviral therapy, or was an uninfected healthy control (not recorded which). Both conserved end residues are part of each CDR3. D genes are given only for firm matches. A row's size may be missing; if present it is once, few, many or a size class.

j_gene	d_gene	abundance	v_gene	CDR3nt	CDR3aa
TRBJ1-2	TRBD1	NA	TRBV10-2	TGCGCCAGCAGTTCGAGCAGGGGGCAGGGTGGCTACACCTTC	CASSSSRGQGGYTF
TRBJ2-3	NA	many	TRBV27	TGTGCCAGCAGTTTGGAGGGGGCAAGCACAGATACGCAGTATTTT	CASSLEGASTDTQYF
TRBJ2-7	TRBD1	many	TRBV5-1	TGCGCCAGCAGCCCAGGGACAGCCTACGAGCAGTACTTC	CASSPGTAYEQYF
TRBJ1-5	NA	few	TRBV21-1	TGTGCCAGCAGCAGACAGGGGCAGCCCCAGCATTTT	CASSRQGQPQHF
TRBJ2-1	NA	NA	TRBV7-9	TGTGCCAGCAGCTTGTCGACTAGAGTTAACAATGAGCAGTTCTTC	CASSLSTRVNNEQFF
TRBJ2-1	TRBD2	NA	TRBV6-4	TGTGCCAGCAGTGAGGAAGCGGGAGGGCAGCGGGAGCAGTTCTTC	CASSEEAGGQREQFF
TRBJ1-1	NA	NA	TRBV29-1	TGCAGCGTTTATACGAGGGGATCGAACACTGAAGCTTTCTTT	CSVYTRGSNTEAFF
TRBJ2-3	NA	NA	TRBV5-1	TGCGCCAGCAGCTTGCTCGACAGCCTCACAGATACGCAGTATTTT	CASSLLDSLTDTQYF
TRBJ2-7	NA	many	TRBV20-1	TGCAGTGCTAGAGATCATGGGAAATCGATCTACGAGCAGTACTTC	CSARDHGKSIYEQYF
TRBJ1-1	NA	many	TRBV12-3/TRBV12-4	TGTGCCAGCAGTCTCGCAATGTTCGTTGCTTTCTTT	CASSLAMFVAFF
TRBJ1-2	NA	many	TRBV20-1	TGCAGTGCTAGAGGGGCTAATAACTATGGCTACACCTTC	CSARGANNYGYTF
TRBJ1-3	NA	many	TRBV29-1	TGCAGCGTCTCAGGGCGGTTGGCTGGAAACACCATATATTTT	CSVSGRLAGNTIYF
TRBJ2-1	NA	few	TRBV10-3	TGTGCCATCAGTGAAGGCCGGTCCGCCTACAATGAGCAGTTCTTC	CAISEGRSAYNEQFF
TRBJ2-1	TRBD2	NA	TRBV11-2	TGTGCCAGCAGCACTGGGACTAGCGGGAGGGGCTACAATGAGCAGTTCTTC	CASSTGTSGRGYNEQFF
TRBJ2-5	TRBD2	many	TRBV4-3	TGCGCCAGCAGCCAAGATGGTGGATCTAGCGGGGGCCAAGAGACCCAGTACTTC	CASSQDGGSSGGQETQYF
TRBJ1-5	NA	few	TRBV27	TGTGCCAGCAGTTTAATGAGGGATCAGCCCCAGCATTTT	CASSLMRDQPQHF
TRBJ1-2	NA	few	TRBV9	TGTGCCAGCAGCGTAGGACTTCGGACAGCTTCTAACTATGGCTACACCTTC	CASSVGLRTASNYGYTF
TRBJ2-3	NA	few	TRBV7-2	TGTGCCAGCAGCCCCCCTAGCACAGATACGCAGTATTTT	CASSPPSTDTQYF
TRBJ2-7	NA	medium-sized	TRBV12-3/TRBV12-4	TGTGCCAGCAATGCTGGGGGTCGCTACGAGCAGTACTTC	CASNAGGRYEQYF
TRBJ2-5	NA	NA	TRBV7-2	TGTGCCAGCAGCCTTGGGGCAGAGACCCAGTACTTC	CASSLGAETQYF
TRBJ1-6	TRBD1	NA	TRBV2	TGTGCCAGTCGACGGACAGGGGATTCACCCCTCCACTTT	CASRRTGDSPLHF
TRBJ1-2	NA	NA	TRBV5-1	TGCGCCAGCAGCTTGGGGGCCCCAGGGCGAGCATATGGCGACACCTTC	CASSLGAPGRAYGDTF
TRBJ2-2	NA	few	TRBV15	TGTGCCACCAGCAGAGATCTTGGATTAGAGCTGTTTTTT	CATSRDLGLELFF
TRBJ2-7	TRBD1	many	TRBV27	TGTGCCAGCAGTTTGCTCGGGACAGGGAAGAACGAGCAGTACTTC	CASSLLGTGKNEQYF
TRBJ1-1	TRBD1	few	TRBV5-1	TGCGCCAGCAGTCTGACAACAGGGGGAACTGAAGCTTTCTTT	CASSLTTGGTEAFF
TRBJ2-3	TRBD2	once	TRBV12-5	TGTGCTAGTGGTTTGGGTCTACCAGCGGGGACGGATACGCAGTATTTT	CASGLGLPAGTDTQYF
TRBJ2-5	TRBD2	NA	TRBV7-2	TGTGCCAGCAGCTTAGGCGGGAGGGCCCTTGAGACCCAGTACTTC	CASSLGGRALETQYF
TRBJ2-1	TRBD2	many	TRBV7-9	TGTGCCAGCAGCGACACCGGGACTAGCAGCTACAATGAGCAGTTCTTC	CASSDTGTSSYNEQFF
TRBJ2-1	NA	few	TRBV3-1	TGTGCCAGCAGCCAAGAGCTAGGCAGCTCCTACAATGAGCAGTTCTTC	CASSQELGSSYNEQFF
TRBJ1-1	TRBD1	many	TRBV11-1	TGTGCCAGCAGCTCCGGACAGGGGCCAACTGAAGCTTTCTTT	CASSSGQGPTEAFF
TRBJ1-1	NA	few	TRBV12-3/TRBV12-4	TGTGCCAGCAGTCCTCTGACCAGCCCCACTGAAGCTTTCTTT	CASSPLTSPTEAFF
TRBJ1-3	NA	few	TRBV28	TGTGCCAGCAGTCAGAGCTCTGGAAACACCATATATTTT	CASSQSSGNTIYF
TRBJ1-5	TRBD1	many	TRBV15	TGTGCCACCAGCAGGGACAGGGTTAAGGTAGGCAATCAGCCCCAGCATTTT	CATSRDRVKVGNQPQHF
TRBJ2-7	NA	many	TRBV3-1	TGTGCCAGCAGCCAGGAGGTCGCGGCAGACGAGCAGTACTTC	CASSQEVAADEQYF
TRBJ2-3	TRBD2	few	TRBV4-3	TGCGCCAGCAGCCAAGGGGGGGGAGGGCTTCGTGATACGCAGTATTTT	CASSQGGGGLRDTQYF
TRBJ2-3	NA	NA	TRBV6-1	TGTGCCAGCAGTGAAGCAGGGGATCAAACAGATACGCAGTATTTT	CASSEAGDQTDTQYF
TRBJ2-3	NA	few	TRBV12-3/TRBV12-4	TGTGCCAGCAGTTCGTACAGCACAGATACGCAGTATTTT	CASSSYSTDTQYF
TRBJ1-5	NA	NA	TRBV2	TGTGCCAGCAGGGGCGGGGACGGGACTCAGCCCCAGCATTTT	CASRGGDGTQPQHF
TRBJ2-7	TRBD2	once	TRBV15	TGTGTCACCAGCAGTTCCCCGCGGGGGATATACTACGAGCAGTACTTC	CVTSSSPRGIYYEQYF
TRBJ1-2	TRBD1	few	TRBV29-1	TGCAGCGTTGATGGGGGACAGGGGGACGACTATGGCTACACCTTC	CSVDGGQGDDYGYTF
TRBJ1-1	TRBD1	many	TRBV20-1	TGCAGTGCTAGAGAGGGACAGGGCAGCACTGAAGCTTTCTTT	CSAREGQGSTEAFF
TRBJ1-1	NA	few	TRBV11-2	TGTGCCAGCAGCTTAGAGTGGGGGGCCAGGAACACTGAAGCTTTCTTT	CASSLEWGARNTEAFF
TRBJ1-5	NA	NA	TRBV4-3	TGCGCCAGCAGCCAGGGAGTGTTCAATCAGCCCCAGCATTTT	CASSQGVFNQPQHF
TRBJ2-2	NA	few	TRBV21-1	TGTGCCCGTAGCGGGGGCAACACCGGGGAGCTGTTTTTT	CARSGGNTGELFF